This T cell receptor beta chain was recovered during a study of shared clonotypes between healthy human individuals. Study-wide results and caveats: Genetic and exposure-history diversity was limited by the few donors.

Only Caucasian adults living in Nashville, Tennessee made up the donor group. Sequencing was performed on unsorted PBMC DNA using ten immunoSEQ deep assay plates. Sequenced by immunoSEQ multiplex PCR; TCRdb stores in-frame clones only, minus some. The sample gives about 500,000 clones, more than 70% of which show up once; around 12% is in the top ten. The trim removed 3 bases at V and 2 bases at J, leaving 9 bases unmatched. The CDR3 runs 16 residues. Germline CDR1 and CDR2: LNHDA and SQIVND (reference sequence). Points on this clone: Its target is unknown.

The clonotype originates from a woman between 35 and 50 years old in good health. Some clones in this sample may be carry-over from other donors' samples. Sequencing input: PBMCs. This rearrangement joins TRBV19 to TRBJ2-7; 8 bases line up with TRBD2. The CDR3 here is CASSISVPAGAYEQYF. The CDR3 bases are TGTGCCAGTAGTATTTCGGTGCCAGCGGGAGCCTACGAGCAGTACTTC.